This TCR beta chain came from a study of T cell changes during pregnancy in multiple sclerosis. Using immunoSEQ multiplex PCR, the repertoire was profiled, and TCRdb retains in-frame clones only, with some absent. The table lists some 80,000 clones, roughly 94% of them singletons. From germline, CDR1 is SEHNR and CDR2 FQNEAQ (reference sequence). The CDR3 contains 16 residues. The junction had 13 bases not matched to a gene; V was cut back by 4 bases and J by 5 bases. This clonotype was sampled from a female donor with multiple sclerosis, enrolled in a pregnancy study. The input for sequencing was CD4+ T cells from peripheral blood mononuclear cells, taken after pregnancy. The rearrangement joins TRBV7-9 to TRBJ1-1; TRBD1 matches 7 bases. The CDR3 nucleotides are TGTGCCAGCAGCTCGGACAGGATGGCGGGAATGACTGAAGCTTTCTTT. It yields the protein CASSSDRMAGMTEAFF.